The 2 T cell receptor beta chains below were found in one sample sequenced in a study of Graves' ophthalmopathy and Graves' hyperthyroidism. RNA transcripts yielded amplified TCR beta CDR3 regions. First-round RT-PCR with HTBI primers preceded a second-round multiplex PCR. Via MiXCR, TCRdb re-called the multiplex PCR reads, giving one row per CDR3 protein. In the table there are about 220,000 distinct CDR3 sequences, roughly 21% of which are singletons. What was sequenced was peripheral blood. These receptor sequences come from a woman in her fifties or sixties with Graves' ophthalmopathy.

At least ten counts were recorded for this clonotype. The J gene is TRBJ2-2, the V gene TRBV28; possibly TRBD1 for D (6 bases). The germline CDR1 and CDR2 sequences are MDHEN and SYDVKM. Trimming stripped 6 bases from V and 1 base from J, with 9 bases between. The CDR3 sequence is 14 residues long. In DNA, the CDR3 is TGTGCCAGCAGAAAACAGGGGAACACCGGGGAGCTGTTTTTT. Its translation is CASRKQGNTGELFF.

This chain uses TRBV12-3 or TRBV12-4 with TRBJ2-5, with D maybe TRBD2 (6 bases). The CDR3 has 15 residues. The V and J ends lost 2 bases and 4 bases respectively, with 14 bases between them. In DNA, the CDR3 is TGTGCCAGCAGTTTACAGTCGCTGGGAGGAGAGACCCAGTACTTC. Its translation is CASSLQSLGGETQYF.